The 19 T cell receptor beta chains in this list originate from one sample, sequenced in a study of blood T cells in healthy people across ages. Sample-barcoded 5' priming and a J-beta primer mix drove a second PCR of about 6 to 12 cycles. Using its own MiXCR run on the 5' RACE reads, TCRdb lists one record per CDR3 protein. The sample contains more than 700,000 distinct CDR3 sequences, roughly 46% of which appear only once. Sequencing used blood. The source of these receptors is a man at least 80 years old in good health.

This chain connects TRBV5-1 to TRBJ2-1, with 11 bases that match TRBD2. The CDR3 sequence is 16 residues long. V dropped 3 bases and J dropped 4; count of bases not matched to a gene: 6. The V gene's germline CDR1 is SGHRS and CDR2 YFSETQ. CDR3 DNA sequence: TGCGCCAGCAGCTACTCAGGGACTAGCGGTTACAATGAGCAGTTCTTC. As protein: CASSYSGTSGYNEQFF. Drawing the rest from reference TRBV5-1 and TRBJ2-1, the complete variable domain is KAGVTQTPRYLIKTRGQQVTLSCSPISGHRSVSWYQQTPGQGLQFLFEYFSETQRNKGNFPGRFSGRQFSNSRSEMNVSTLELGDSALYLCASSYSGTSGYNEQFFGPGTRLTVL.

V and J are TRBV20-1 and TRBJ2-1, with D hard to call. Germline CDR1 DFQATT, CDR2 SNEGSKA (reference sequence). Trimming removed 8 bases from V and 6 bases from J, with 17 bases in between. This CDR3 has 13 residues. The CDR3 region is CSPQSTFSNEQFF. The CDR3 DNA reads TGCAGTCCCCAATCTACGTTCAGCAATGAGCAGTTCTTC.

This clonotype was recorded a few times. The CDR3 sequence is CASSHSGPYNEQFF. In nucleotides, the CDR3 is TGTGCCAGCAGCCACAGCGGGCCCTACAATGAGCAGTTCTTC. The genes are TRBV12-3 or TRBV12-4 and TRBJ2-1, with D perhaps TRBD2 (6 bases). The CDR3 spans 14 residues. Deletions cut 6 bases from V and 2 bases from J, with 11 bases between.

This chain connects TRBV12-3 or TRBV12-4 to TRBJ1-1; no clear D. The CDR3 has 11 amino acids. Trimming removed 6 bases from V and 7 bases from J, with 9 bases in between. The CDR3 region is CASRPDGEAFF. The CDR3 DNA reads as TGTGCCAGCAGACCAGACGGTGAAGCTTTCTTT.

DNA of the CDR3: TGCAGTGCTAGAGGGGCGGGGCTGAGTGAAGCTTTCTTT. Amino acid sequence: CSARGAGLSEAFF. The rearrangement joins TRBV20-1 to TRBJ1-1; tentative D call: TRBD1 (5 bases). Trimming stripped 1 base from V and 7 bases from J, with 13 bases between. CDR3 length equals 13 residues. Germline CDR1 is DFQATT and CDR2 is SNEGSKA (reference sequence).

This chain uses TRBV7-2 with TRBJ1-2; the match to TRBD1 covers 11 bases. Per germline, CDR1 SGHTA and CDR2 FQGNSA. V lost 4 bases to trimming and J lost 6 bases; unmatched junction nucleotides: 7. The CDR3 runs to 15 residues. CDR3 loop: CASSSGQGGLDGYTF. CDR3 DNA sequence: TGTGCCAGCAGCTCGGGACAGGGGGGACTTGATGGCTACACCTTC.

This clonotype was picked up a small number of times. The chain couples TRBV28 to TRBJ2-5; TRBD1 agrees at 11 bases. Looked up from germline, CDR1 is MDHEN and CDR2 is SYDVKM. The CDR3 has 16 amino acids. V was pared by 1 base and J by 5 bases, with 6 bases of the junction left unmatched. In DNA form, the CDR3 reads TGTGCCAGCAGTTTATCCAGGACAGGGGGCTGGGAGACCCAGTACTTC. Translating gives CASSLSRTGGWETQYF.

The chain is built from TRBV28 and TRBJ2-5; D is unclear. V lost 4 bases to trimming and J lost 11 bases, with 17 bases between them. Germline assignment: CDR1 MDHEN and CDR2 SYDVKM. The CDR3 extends over 13 amino acids. The CDR3 DNA reads TGTGCCAGCAGTTCCTCCCCCGGGTATATTCAGTACTTC. Protein sequence: CASSSSPGYIQYF.

In its sample, this clonotype was seen many times. The chain couples TRBV29-1 to TRBJ2-1; D might be TRBD1 (6 bases). Germline CDR1 SQVTM, CDR2 ANQGSEA. This CDR3 spans 12 amino acids. V lost 4 bases, J lost 8 bases, and 12 bases lay in between. CDR3 sequence: CSVGPGVHEQFF. CDR3 DNA: TGCAGCGTTGGGCCAGGGGTCCATGAGCAGTTCTTC.

This clonotype turned up a few times. The chain employs TRBV10-3 and TRBJ1-5, with TRBD1 matching over 9 bases. This CDR3 comprises 16 residues. The germline CDR1 and CDR2 sequences are ENHRY and SYGVKD. With 5 bases clipped from V and 1 base from J, the junction kept 6 bases outside the gene matches. CDR3 loop: CAISIGTGSSNQPQHF. The CDR3 DNA reads TGTGCCATCAGTATCGGGACAGGGAGCAGCAATCAGCCCCAGCATTTT.

This clonotype occurred many times. The rearrangement uses TRBV7-8 and TRBJ2-1, with 9 bases that match TRBD2. CDR1 is SGHVS and CDR2 is FQNEAQ in the germline V gene. The V segment lost 3 bases and the J segment 8 bases; nucleotides outside the gene matches: 5. The CDR3 is made up of 14 amino acids. The CDR3 loop reads CASSLAGGVDEQFF. The CDR3 DNA reads TGTGCCAGCAGCTTGGCGGGAGGGGTCGATGAGCAGTTCTTC.

The chain has TRBV20-1 and TRBJ2-7; D gene uncertain. Trimming stripped 5 bases from V and 0 bases from J, with 20 bases between. Germline CDR1 is DFQATT and CDR2 is SNEGSKA (reference sequence). CDR3 length: 16 amino acids. The CDR3 here is CSASRLIQFNSYEQYF. CDR3 sequence (DNA): TGCAGTGCTTCTAGGCTAATCCAATTCAACTCCTACGAGCAGTACTTC.

This sequence joins TRBV6-1 and TRBJ2-1, with 10 nucleotides matching TRBD2. Germline V lookup: CDR1 MNHNS, CDR2 SASEGT. This CDR3 is built from 17 residues. With 7 bases clipped from V and 7 bases from J, the junction kept 16 bases outside the gene matches. The CDR3 reads CASMDPGGSGGRNEQFF. CDR3 in DNA: TGTGCCAGCATGGATCCGGGAGGTAGCGGGGGGCGTAATGAGCAGTTCTTC.

The J gene is TRBJ2-1, the V gene TRBV7-2; maybe TRBD2 (6 bases). This CDR3 is 13 amino acids long. V was pared by 8 bases and J by 3 bases, with 11 bases between. Germline lookup yields CDR1 SGHTA and CDR2 FQGNSA. The chain's CDR3 is CASFAGNYNEQFF. The CDR3 bases are TGTGCCAGCTTTGCGGGAAACTACAATGAGCAGTTCTTC.

This clonotype showed up just a few times. The chain couples TRBV7-2 to TRBJ1-2; D is ambiguous. The CDR3 spans 13 residues. Trimming left V 5 bases short and J 9 bases short, with 16 bases between. The V gene's germline CDR1 is SGHTA and CDR2 FQGNSA. The chain's CDR3 is CASSPTFTGSYTF. As DNA, the CDR3 is TGTGCCAGCAGCCCGACATTTACCGGGAGCTACACCTTC. The complete variable domain, with remaining parts taken from reference TRBV7-2 and TRBJ1-2, reads GAGVSQSPSNKVTEKGKDVELRCDPISGHTALYWYRQSLGQGLEFLIYFQGNSAPDKSGLPSDRFSAERTGGSVSTLTIQRTQQEDSAVYLCASSPTFTGSYTFGSGTRLTVV.

The rearrangement uses TRBV7-2 and TRBJ2-5; D may be TRBD1 (6 bases). Trimming took 2 bases from V and 11 from J, leaving 15 bases between them. The CDR3 runs to 13 residues. Germline V lookup: CDR1 SGHTA, CDR2 FQGNSA. CDR3 region: CASSLPGQPEQYF. As DNA, the CDR3 is TGTGCCAGCAGCTTACCAGGACAGCCTGAGCAGTACTTC.

The V gene is TRBV14, the J gene TRBJ2-3; a possible D gene is TRBD1 (6 bases). V was shortened by 0 bases and J by 3 bases, with 10 bases between the two germline ends. The CDR3 is made up of 15 amino acids. Germline assignment: CDR1 SGHDN and CDR2 FVKESK. The CDR3 reads CASSQDYRETDTQYF. The CDR3 bases are TGTGCCAGCAGCCAAGATTACAGGGAGACAGATACGCAGTATTTT.

This clonotype was observed many times. The chain is built from TRBV7-3 and TRBJ2-7; D possibly corresponds to TRBD2 (6 bases). Germline V gene lookup returns CDR1 SGHTA and CDR2 FQGTGA. Trimming took 3 bases from V and 5 from J, leaving 20 bases between them. The CDR3 totals 16 residues. The CDR3 sequence: CASSFSPTSPLHEQYF. The CDR3 DNA reads as TGTGCCAGCAGCTTCAGCCCGACTAGTCCCCTCCACGAGCAGTACTTC. The complete variable domain, with remaining parts taken from reference TRBV7-3 and TRBJ2-7, reads GAGVSQTPSNKVTEKGKYVELRCDPISGHTALYWYRQSLGQGPEFLIYFQGTGAADDSGLPNDRFFAVRPEGSVSTLKIQRTERGDSAVYLCASSFSPTSPLHEQYFGPGTRLTVT.

The gene calls are TRBV10-3 and TRBJ1-6; D is perhaps TRBD1 (6 bases). The germline gives CDR1 ENHRY, CDR2 SYGVKD. This CDR3 is 15 amino acids long. V was shortened by 5 bases and J by 5 bases, with 13 bases between the two germline ends. CDR3 DNA: TGTGCCATCAGTACAGGGAGGAAGGATAATTCACCCCTCCACTTT. This sequence encodes CAISTGRKDNSPLHF.